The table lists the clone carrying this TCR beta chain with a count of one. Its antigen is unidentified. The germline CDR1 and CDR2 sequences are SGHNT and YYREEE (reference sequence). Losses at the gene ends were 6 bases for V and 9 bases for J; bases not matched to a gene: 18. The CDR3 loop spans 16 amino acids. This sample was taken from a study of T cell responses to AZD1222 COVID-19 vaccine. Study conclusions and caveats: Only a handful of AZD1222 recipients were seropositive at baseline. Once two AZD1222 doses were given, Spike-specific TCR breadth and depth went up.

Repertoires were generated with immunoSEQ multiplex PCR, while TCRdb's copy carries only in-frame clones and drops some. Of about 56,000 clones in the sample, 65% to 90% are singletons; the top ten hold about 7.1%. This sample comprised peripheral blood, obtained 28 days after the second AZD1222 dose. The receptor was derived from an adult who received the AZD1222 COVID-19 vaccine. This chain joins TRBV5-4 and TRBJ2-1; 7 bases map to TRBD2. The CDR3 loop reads CASTQGLGRALLEQFF. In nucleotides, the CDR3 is TGTGCCAGCACCCAGGGCCTGGGGAGGGCCCTCCTTGAGCAGTTCTTC.